This TCR beta chain appears in the sequencing data of a study of blood T cells in healthy people across ages. This clonotype was seen once. What it recognizes is unknown. Findings and caveats of the study: Diversity figures based on one million T cells were deemed too low.

Deletions cut 6 bases from V and 5 bases from J, with 16 bases between. CDR1 is LNHNV, CDR2 YYDKDF, per germline (reference sequence). This CDR3 comprises 14 residues. A second 7 to 11 cycle PCR used barcoded and J-beta primers. TCRdb redid the calling of the 5' RACE reads with MiXCR, one entry per CDR3 protein. The sample records 1,800,000 or so distinct CDR3 sequences, around 40% being singletons. Donation came from healthy Caucasian individuals in Russia who were aged about 6 to 95. What was sequenced was blood. V and J are TRBV15 and TRBJ1-1, with D perhaps TRBD1 (5 bases). This clonotype originated in a human donor in good health. CDR3 residues: CATRFDGGGTEAFF. The CDR3, as DNA: TGTGCCACCAGATTCGATGGGGGAGGAACTGAAGCTTTCTTT.